Presented here are 23 T cell receptor beta chains from one specimen sequenced in a study of OX40 agonist ivuxolimab in advanced cancers. Some clones are missing from TCRdb's copy, which holds only in-frame ones; the method was immunoSEQ multiplex PCR. In the table there are some 59,000 clones, about 87% of which are singletons. The source was CD4+ or CD8+ T cells sorted from blood, collected in a trial of the OX40 agonist ivuxolimab. The receptors come from an adult with an advanced solid tumor such as melanoma, head and neck, liver or kidney cancer.

Remarks on this clone: The junction departs from the called germline gene at one end, perhaps through a read error. CDR3 protein: CASSLSSYYNTDTQYF. The CDR3 DNA follows: TGTGCTAGCAGCTTATCTTCCTATTACAACACAGATACGCAGTATTTT. The rearrangement joins TRBV7-7 to TRBJ2-3; D is undetermined. CDR1 SSHAT and CDR2 FNYEAQ come from the germline V gene (reference sequence). The CDR3 loop spans 16 amino acids.

This chain connects TRBV30 to TRBJ2-6, with TRBD2 as a possible D gene (6 bases). Trimming left V 8 bases short and J 3 bases short, with 17 bases between. This CDR3 is 15 amino acids long. The germline CDR1 and CDR2 sequences are GTSNPN and SVGIG (reference sequence). The chain's CDR3 is CATITRGSGANVLTF. CDR3 coding DNA: TGTGCCACGATCACCCGGGGGAGTGGGGCCAACGTCCTGACTTTC.

This clone was picked up a small number of times. The chain's CDR3 is CASSQIDRGRTDTQYF. The CDR3 DNA reads as TGTGCCAGCAGCCAGATCGACAGGGGGCGAACAGATACGCAGTATTTT. This chain joins TRBV4-2 and TRBJ2-3, with TRBD1 matching 10 bases. V lost 3 bases, J lost 3 bases, and 6 bases stayed unmatched. There are 16 residues in the CDR3. Per germline, CDR1 LGHNA and CDR2 YNFKEQ.

The gene calls are TRBV4-1 and TRBJ2-7; 12 nucleotides align to TRBD2. The CDR3 has 18 residues. J lost 5 bases, V lost 1 base, and 12 bases had no gene match. The germline V gene encodes CDR1 MGHRA and CDR2 YSYEKL. CDR3 sequence: CASSQAIRASGRAHEQYF. DNA for the CDR3: TGCGCCAGCAGCCAAGCGATTCGAGCTAGCGGGAGGGCCCACGAGCAGTACTTC.

The chain combines TRBV27 with TRBJ2-3; D may match TRBD1 or TRBD2 (5 bases each). Between the trimmed V and J ends, which lost 3 bases and 4 bases, there was a span of 29 bases. Germline loops: CDR1 MNHEY, CDR2 SMNVEV (reference sequence). CDR3 length: 20 amino acids. Here the CDR3 reads CASSLGVGAPAASRADTQYF. The CDR3, as DNA: TGTGCCAGCAGTTTGGGGGTCGGCGCGCCTGCGGCAAGTCGGGCAGATACGCAGTATTTT.

Concerning this clone: The junction and the germline gene differ at one end; a read error may be behind it. The rearrangement joins TRBV7-7 to TRBJ1-4, with D maybe TRBD1 (6 bases). This CDR3 spans 14 amino acids. Germline CDR1 and CDR2: SSHAT and FNYEAQ (reference sequence). In DNA form, the CDR3 reads TGTGCTAGCAGCTTAAGGTTGACAGGTGAAAAACTGTTTTTT. As protein: CASSLRLTGEKLFF. Supplemented by reference TRBV7-7 and TRBJ1-4, the full variable domain reads GAGVSQSPRYKVTKRGQDVTLRCDPISSHATLYWYQQALGQGPEFLTYFNYEAQPDKSGLPSDRFSAERPEGSISTLTIQRTEQRDSAMYRCASSLRLTGEKLFFGSGTQLSVL.

The V and J genes are TRBV2 and TRBJ2-2, with 10 positions matching TRBD2. Germline loops: CDR1 SNHLY, CDR2 FYNNEI. This CDR3 region has 16 residues. J gave up 5 bases and V 4 bases, and 7 bases lay outside the gene matches. The CDR3 coding sequence is TGTGCCAGCAGTGGACTAGCGGGCCGAGGGACCGGGGAGCTGTTTTTT. Translating gives CASSGLAGRGTGELFF.

The genes are TRBV10-3 and TRBJ2-7; D uncertain. Germline V gives CDR1 ENHRY, CDR2 SYGVKD. V gave up 4 bases and J gave up 4 bases, with 8 bases separating them. This CDR3 region has 12 residues. The DNA for the CDR3 is TGTGCCATCAGTGGAGATCCGTACGAGCAGTACTTC. This encodes CAISGDPYEQYF.

The chain employs TRBV5-6 and TRBJ1-3; tentatively, D is TRBD1 (5 bases). Germline-derived CDR1 and CDR2 are SGHDT and YYEEEE. Deletions cut 0 bases from V and 1 base from J, with 14 bases between. This CDR3 is 17 amino acids long. This CDR3 reads CASSLGQFLESGNTIYF. The CDR3 DNA reads as TGTGCCAGCAGCTTGGGACAGTTCCTTGAGTCTGGAAACACCATATATTTT.

This chain links TRBV14 with TRBJ2-5; 8 nucleotides line up with TRBD2. Germline V gene data show CDR1 as SGHDN and CDR2 as FVKESK. V shed 1 base, J shed 4 bases, and the junction held 11 bases outside the gene matches. This CDR3 spans 17 amino acids. CDR3 in DNA: TGTGCCAGCAGCCAAGGGTGGGCCAGCGGGAGTGGAGAGACCCAGTACTTC. Translation gives CASSQGWASGSGETQYF.

The chain combines TRBV18 with TRBJ1-1; 7 bases fit TRBD1. Germline CDR1 is KGHSH and CDR2 is LQKENI. The V gene end was trimmed by 3 bases and the J gene end by 1 base; junction bases not matched to a gene: 5. The CDR3 has 15 residues. This CDR3 reads CASSPQTGSNTEAFF. The CDR3 DNA reads TGTGCCAGCTCACCGCAGACAGGGTCGAACACTGAAGCTTTCTTT.

In this sample, this clone turned up a few times. This specimen includes other DNA sequences encoding the same CDR3. The genes are TRBV7-9 and TRBJ1-1; D gene ambiguous. The V end lost 3 bases, the J end lost 2 bases, and 4 bases lay between the germline ends. The CDR3 consists of 12 residues. Germline CDR1 SEHNR, CDR2 FQNEAQ (reference sequence). CDR3 amino acids: CASSFANTEAFF. In DNA, the CDR3 is TGTGCCAGCAGCTTTGCCAACACTGAAGCTTTCTTT.

This rearrangement joins TRBV6-1 to TRBJ2-7; 7 bases line up with TRBD2. V lost 5 bases to trimming and J lost 4 bases; unmatched junction nucleotides: 5. CDR1 and CDR2 from the germline V gene are MNHNS and SASEGT. This CDR3 is built from 13 residues. Written as DNA, the CDR3 is TGTGCCAGCAGTTCGGGACTAAATTACGAGCAGTACTTC. It yields the protein CASSSGLNYEQYF.

The genes are TRBV29-1 and TRBJ2-3, with 7 bases aligning to TRBD1. Trimming at V came to 4 bases and at J to 4 bases, leaving 11 bases not matched to a gene. CDR1 is SQVTM and CDR2 is ANQGSEA in the germline V gene. CDR3 length: 15 residues. DNA of the CDR3: TGCAGCGTTGGTCCCTTAACAGGGGTAGCAGATACGCAGTATTTT. Amino acids: CSVGPLTGVADTQYF.

The gene calls are TRBV6-5 and TRBJ2-6, with D unclear. From germline, CDR1 is MNHEY and CDR2 SVGAGI. The length of the CDR3 is 14 residues. The V and J ends lost 5 bases and 5 bases respectively, with 10 bases between them. The CDR3 spells CASSAYFRANVLTF. CDR3 nucleotides: TGTGCCAGCAGTGCCTACTTTAGGGCCAACGTCCTGACTTTC.

The chain has TRBV2 and TRBJ1-2, with D unclear. The V end lost 6 bases, the J end lost 0 bases, and 8 bases lay between the germline ends. Germline V lookup: CDR1 SNHLY, CDR2 FYNNEI. The CDR3 is made up of 13 amino acids. The CDR3, as DNA: TGTGCCAGCAGCGGGGTTGCTAACTATGGCTACACCTTC. This translates into CASSGVANYGYTF.

The chain links TRBV6-1 to TRBJ2-7; D uncertain. V lost 3 bases and J 4 bases, leaving 13 bases between the germline ends. Germline CDR1 MNHNS, CDR2 SASEGT. The CDR3 sequence is 14 residues long. The CDR3 DNA reads TGTGCCAGCAGTGAGGCTTTGGTGGGGTACGAGCAGTACTTC. It codes for CASSEALVGYEQYF.

The V and J genes are TRBV19 and TRBJ2-6, with TRBD1 matching over 11 bases. Germline CDR1 LNHDA, CDR2 SQIVND (reference sequence). CDR3 length equals 18 residues. The V gene end was trimmed by 6 bases and the J gene end by 1 base; junction bases not matched to a gene: 8. CDR3 protein: CASRLDRGQLSGANVLTF. The CDR3 region has the DNA TGTGCCAGTAGATTGGACAGGGGGCAATTGTCTGGGGCCAACGTCCTGACTTTC.

The CDR3 here is CASSSRLAETTDTQYF. CDR3 DNA sequence: TGTGCCAGCAGCTCCCGACTAGCGGAGACCACAGATACGCAGTATTTT. The chain employs TRBV7-2 and TRBJ2-3; 9 bases fit TRBD2. V dropped 4 bases and J dropped 2; count of bases not matched to a gene: 7. The CDR3 runs to 16 residues. From germline, CDR1 is SGHTA and CDR2 FQGNSA.

This chain connects TRBV18 to TRBJ2-1; TRBD2 matches at 12 bases. The ends lost 4 bases at V and 4 bases at J; junction bases unmatched: 8. Germline V gene data show CDR1 as KGHSH and CDR2 as LQKENI. This CDR3 has 17 residues. In DNA, the CDR3 is TGTGCCAGCTCACAACTAGCGGGAGGTCCGAATTACAATGAGCAGTTCTTC. Protein product: CASSQLAGGPNYNEQFF. Full variable domain (missing parts from reference TRBV18 and TRBJ2-1): NAGVMQNPRHLVRRRGQEARLRCSPMKGHSHVYWYRQLPEEGLKFMVYLQKENIIDESGMPKERFSAEFPKEGPSILRIQQVVRGDSAAYFCASSQLAGGPNYNEQFFGPGTRLTVL.

The chain is built from TRBV7-9 and TRBJ2-7; D is perhaps TRBD1 (5 bases). Trimming removed 3 bases from V and 6 bases from J, with 9 bases in between. The CDR3 is made up of 12 amino acids. Germline V gene data show CDR1 as SEHNR and CDR2 as FQNEAQ (reference sequence). The CDR3, as DNA: TGTGCCAGCAGCTTCGACAGATGCGAGCAGTACTTC. It codes for CASSFDRCEQYF.

The rearrangement joins TRBV13 to TRBJ2-6; 8 bases are shared with TRBD1. V lost 3 bases, J lost 1 base, and 14 bases stayed unmatched. Germline CDR1 reads PRHDT; CDR2 reads FYEKMQ (reference sequence). This CDR3 has 20 amino acids. The CDR3 spells CASSFILPRGRGSGANVLTF. The CDR3 DNA reads as TGTGCCAGCAGCTTTATATTACCCAGGGGGCGTGGGTCTGGGGCCAACGTCCTGACTTTC.

The chain links TRBV4-2 to TRBJ2-7, with 9 bases fitting TRBD2. The CDR3 contains 15 residues. Germline V gives CDR1 LGHNA, CDR2 YNFKEQ. Trimming cost V 1 base and J 2 bases; bases outside gene matches: 3. This chain's CDR3 is CASSQGLAATYEQYF. The CDR3 DNA is TGTGCCAGCAGCCAAGGACTAGCGGCCACCTACGAGCAGTACTTC.